These 23 T cell receptor beta chains originate from one sample sequenced in a study of long-term antiretroviral therapy in people with HIV. At survey level, the immunoSEQ assay was run in its v3.0 version. The table came from immunoSEQ multiplex PCR; TCRdb's copy has only in-frame clones and leaves some out. The sample has tens of thousands of clones, roughly 88% seen once. Sequenced here: unsorted PBMCs, sampled 3 years after starting antiretroviral therapy. These receptors were obtained from a man aged 35-49 years with HIV.

V gene TRBV10-3 combines with J gene TRBJ2-3; maybe TRBD1 (5 bases). The germline gives CDR1 ENHRY, CDR2 SYGVKD. V was cut by 7 bases and J by 3 bases, with 11 bases left in between. There are 13 residues in the CDR3. CDR3 sequence (DNA): TGTGCCATCACGGGCAGGGCGACAGATACGCAGTATTTT. Encoded protein: CAITGRATDTQYF.

The CDR3 DNA reads TGCAGCGTTGAACAGGGGACTTACTATGGCTACACCTTC. It codes for CSVEQGTYYGYTF. V usage is TRBV29-1 and J usage is TRBJ1-2, with D possibly matching TRBD1 (6 bases). Trimming removed 2 bases from V and 3 bases from J, with 10 bases in between. CDR3 size: 13 residues. Looked up from germline, CDR1 is SQVTM and CDR2 is ANQGSEA.

CDR3 loop: CASGLWLIRDRGLTGELFF. CDR3 nucleotide sequence: TGTGCTAGTGGTTTGTGGCTCATCCGGGACAGGGGGCTTACCGGGGAGCTGTTTTTT. The chain has TRBV12-5 and TRBJ2-2; 12 bases are shared with TRBD1. Germline trimming cut 2 bases from V and 5 bases from J; bases unmatched to any gene: 12. The CDR3 loop spans 19 amino acids. The germline V gene has CDR1 LGHNT and CDR2 FRNRAP.

The chain carries TRBV19 and TRBJ2-5; the D is unclear. The CDR3 consists of 13 residues. Deletions cut 4 bases from V and 0 bases from J, with 6 bases between. Germline V gene sequence: CDR1 LNHDA, CDR2 SQIVND (reference sequence). The CDR3 region is CASSTYNQETQYF. CDR3 coding DNA: TGTGCCAGTAGTACCTACAACCAAGAGACCCAGTACTTC.

This chain joins TRBV5-1 and TRBJ1-1; the D is unclear. From germline, CDR1 is SGHRS and CDR2 YFSETQ. V was pared by 0 bases and J by 2 bases, with 17 bases between. The CDR3 covers 17 residues. The CDR3 loop reads CASSLGISGLGNTEAFF. CDR3 DNA sequence: TGCGCCAGCAGCTTGGGAATATCCGGGCTGGGAAACACTGAAGCTTTCTTT.

The chain uses TRBV7-9 and TRBJ2-7; D not certain. In germline, CDR1 is SEHNR, CDR2 FQNEAQ (reference sequence). Trimming pared 2 bases from V and 6 bases from J, leaving 8 bases between. The CDR3 spans 12 residues. CDR3 residues: CASSLRVPEQYF. The CDR3 bases are TGTGCCAGCAGCTTAAGGGTTCCCGAGCAGTACTTC.

V and J are TRBV13 and TRBJ2-3; possibly TRBD1 for D (5 bases). The germline V and J ends were trimmed by 5 bases and 2 bases, with 11 bases remaining between them. The length of the CDR3 is 14 residues. Germline lookup yields CDR1 PRHDT and CDR2 FYEKMQ (reference sequence). The CDR3 nucleotides are TGTGCCAGCAGCGCACAGGTGGACACAGATACGCAGTATTTT. This sequence encodes CASSAQVDTDTQYF.

The chain uses TRBV7-4 and TRBJ2-7; D is perhaps TRBD1 or TRBD2 (5 bases each). Between the trimmed V and J ends, which lost 11 bases and 0 bases, there was a span of 20 bases. The CDR3 has 15 amino acids. Looked up from germline, CDR1 is SGHVT and CDR2 is SQSDAQ. CDR3 in amino acids: CACCDSGECSYEQYF. The CDR3 bases are TGTGCCTGCTGCGACAGCGGTGAGTGCTCCTACGAGCAGTACTTC.

This clone occurred once. V usage is TRBV19 and J usage is TRBJ1-1; D not certain. V dropped 7 bases and J dropped 1 base, with 4 bases sitting between them. This CDR3 comprises 11 residues. Germline CDR1 reads LNHDA; CDR2 reads SQIVND (reference sequence). The CDR3 DNA reads as TGTGCCAGTACAGGGAACACTGAAGCTTTCTTT. It yields the protein CASTGNTEAFF.

This clone was detected only once. The rearrangement uses TRBV7-9 and TRBJ2-3, with D tentatively TRBD2 (5 bases). The V gene lost 2 bases and the J gene lost 5 bases, with 14 bases spanning the gap. The CDR3 totals 15 residues. Germline lookup yields CDR1 SEHNR and CDR2 FQNEAQ (reference sequence). CDR3 bases: TGTGCCAGCAGCTTATCGAGGGAGACTGGAGATACGCAGTATTTT. Its protein product is CASSLSRETGDTQYF.

The rearrangement uses TRBV5-8 and TRBJ2-1; 9 bases align to TRBD2. Trimming at V came to 7 bases and at J to 5 bases, leaving 10 bases not matched to a gene. This CDR3 region has 15 residues. CDR1 SGHTS and CDR2 YDEGEE come from the germline V gene. CDR3 sequence reads: CASSPGGRGNNEQFF. The CDR3 DNA follows: TGTGCCAGCTCCCCGGGCGGGAGGGGGAACAATGAGCAGTTCTTC.

The rearrangement links TRBV6-1 to TRBJ1-4; 10 bases are shared with TRBD1. CDR1 and CDR2 (germline): MNHNS, SASEGT. Germline trimming cut 4 bases from V and 5 bases from J; bases unmatched to any gene: 7. The CDR3 has 16 residues. CDR3 sequence (DNA): TGTGCCAGCAGTGGATGGGCGACAGGGGGCAATGAAAAACTGTTTTTT. Translation: CASSGWATGGNEKLFF.

The chain joins TRBV6-5 to TRBJ1-5; 8 positions agree with TRBD1. Trimming cost V 4 bases and J 4 bases; bases outside gene matches: 3. Germline V gene data show CDR1 as MNHEY and CDR2 as SVGAGI. This CDR3 is 14 amino acids long. In DNA, the CDR3 is TGTGCCAGCAGTTTAAGACAGGGGAATCAGCCCCAGCATTTT. It is translated as CASSLRQGNQPQHF.

This sequence joins TRBV10-1 and TRBJ2-7; D might be TRBD1 (5 bases). The germline gives CDR1 WNHNN, CDR2 SYGVQD (reference sequence). The CDR3 length is 13 residues. Between the trimmed V and J ends, which lost 0 bases and 5 bases, there was a span of 8 bases. The CDR3 loop reads CASSESAGNEQYF. Here the CDR3 DNA reads TGCGCCAGCAGTGAGTCTGCAGGGAACGAGCAGTACTTC.

Only one count was recorded for this clone. The rearrangement joins TRBV19 to TRBJ1-1; tentatively, D is TRBD1 (6 bases). This CDR3 is built from 13 residues. Germline CDR1 LNHDA, CDR2 SQIVND (reference sequence). Trimming took 5 bases from V and 4 from J, leaving 11 bases between them. The CDR3 is CASSLTGPTEAFF. CDR3 nucleotide sequence: TGTGCCAGTAGTCTTACAGGGCCCACTGAAGCTTTCTTT.

The V gene is TRBV15, the J gene TRBJ1-5; TRBD1 is a possible D gene (5 bases). The germline CDR1 and CDR2 sequences are LNHNV and YYDKDF (reference sequence). The CDR3 sequence is 16 residues long. V was cut by 0 bases and J by 6 bases, with 15 bases left in between. DNA of the CDR3: TGTGCCACCAGCAGAGATAAGAAGGGGATGGGTCAGCCCCAGCATTTT. The encoded protein is CATSRDKKGMGQPQHF.

V gene TRBV4-2 combines with J gene TRBJ2-1; 8 bases line up with TRBD1. CDR3 length: 14 amino acids. The J segment lost 5 bases and the V segment lost 1 base, leaving 1 base of the junction unmatched. In germline, CDR1 is LGHNA, CDR2 YNFKEQ. The DNA for the CDR3 is TGTGCCAGCAGCCAAGCGGACAGGGACAATGAGCAGTTCTTC. This codes for CASSQADRDNEQFF.

This chain links TRBV6-1 with TRBJ2-7, with TRBD1 identical over 7 bases. The CDR3 totals 13 residues. With 6 bases clipped from V and 3 bases from J, the junction kept 5 bases outside the gene matches. In germline, CDR1 is MNHNS, CDR2 SASEGT. Here the CDR3 reads CASRLGTDYEQYF. CDR3 bases: TGTGCCAGCAGATTAGGGACAGACTACGAGCAGTACTTC.

V gene TRBV10-2 combines with J gene TRBJ2-7, with 7 bases lining up with TRBD1. V was clipped by 2 bases and J by 4 bases; unmatched bases: 2. Germline V gives CDR1 WSHSY, CDR2 SAAADI. This CDR3 has 13 amino acids. The CDR3 spells CASSEDRVYEQYF. The CDR3 region has the DNA TGCGCCAGCAGTGAGGACAGGGTGTACGAGCAGTACTTC.

The table lists this clone with a count of one. The chain combines TRBV6-1 with TRBJ1-2, with 7 bases fitting TRBD1. Germline V CDR1 and CDR2: MNHNS, SASEGT. The CDR3 has 15 residues. The junction had 4 bases not matched to a gene; V was cut back by 1 base and J by 2 bases. Here the CDR3 reads CASSEGGTVNYGYTF. The CDR3 coding sequence is TGTGCCAGCAGTGAAGGGGGGACAGTAAACTATGGCTACACCTTC.

The chain links TRBV7-6 to TRBJ2-5; no clear D gene. This CDR3 region has 13 residues. V shed 1 base and J shed 7 bases, with 10 bases lying between them. The germline CDR1 and CDR2 sequences are SGHVS and FNYEAQ. In nucleotides, the CDR3 is TGTGCCAGCAGCTTAGGTGGGGAAGGGACCCAGTACTTC. Amino acids: CASSLGGEGTQYF.

This sequence joins TRBV6-1 and TRBJ2-7; D is undetermined. Trimming left V 6 bases short and J 1 base short, with 10 bases between. Germline assignment: CDR1 MNHNS and CDR2 SASEGT. The CDR3 extends over 13 amino acids. The CDR3 is CASSPGESYEQYF. For the CDR3, the DNA is TGTGCCAGCAGCCCCGGAGAATCCTACGAGCAGTACTTC.

The rearrangement links TRBV7-6 to TRBJ2-3; 8 nucleotides line up with TRBD2. Germline V CDR1 and CDR2: SGHVS, FNYEAQ. CDR3 length equals 14 residues. V was pared by 3 bases and J by 4 bases, with 3 bases of the junction left unmatched. CDR3 protein: CASSFSGAADTQYF. In DNA form, the CDR3 reads TGTGCCAGCAGCTTTAGCGGGGCAGCAGATACGCAGTATTTT.